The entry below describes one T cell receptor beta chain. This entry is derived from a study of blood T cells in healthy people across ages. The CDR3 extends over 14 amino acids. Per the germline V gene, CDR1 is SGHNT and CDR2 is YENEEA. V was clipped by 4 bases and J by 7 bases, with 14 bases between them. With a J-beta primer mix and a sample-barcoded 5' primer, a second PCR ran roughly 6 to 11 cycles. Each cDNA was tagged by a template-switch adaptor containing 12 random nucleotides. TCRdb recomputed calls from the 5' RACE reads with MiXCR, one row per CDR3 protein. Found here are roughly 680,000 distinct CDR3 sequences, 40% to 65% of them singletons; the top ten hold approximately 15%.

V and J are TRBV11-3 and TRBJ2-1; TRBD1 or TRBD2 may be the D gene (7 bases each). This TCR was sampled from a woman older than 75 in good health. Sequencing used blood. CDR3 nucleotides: TGTGCCAGCAGCTCAGGGGGGGCAAGGAATGAGCAGTTCTTC. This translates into CASSSGGARNEQFF.